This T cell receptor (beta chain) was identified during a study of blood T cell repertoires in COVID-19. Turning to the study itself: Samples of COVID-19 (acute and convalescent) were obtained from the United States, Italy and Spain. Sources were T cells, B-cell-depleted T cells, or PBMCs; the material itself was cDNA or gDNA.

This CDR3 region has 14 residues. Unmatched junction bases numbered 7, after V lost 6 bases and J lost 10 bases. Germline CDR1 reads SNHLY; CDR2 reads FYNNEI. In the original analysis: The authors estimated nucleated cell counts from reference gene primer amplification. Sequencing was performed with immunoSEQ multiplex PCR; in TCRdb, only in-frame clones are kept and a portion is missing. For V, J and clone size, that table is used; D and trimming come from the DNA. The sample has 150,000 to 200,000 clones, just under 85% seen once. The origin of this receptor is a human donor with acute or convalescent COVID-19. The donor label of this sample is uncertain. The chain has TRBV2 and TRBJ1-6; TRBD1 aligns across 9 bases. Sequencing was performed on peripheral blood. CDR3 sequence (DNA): TGTGCCAGCAGCGTGACAGGGGGAGTATCACCCCTCCACTTT. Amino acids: CASSVTGGVSPLHF.